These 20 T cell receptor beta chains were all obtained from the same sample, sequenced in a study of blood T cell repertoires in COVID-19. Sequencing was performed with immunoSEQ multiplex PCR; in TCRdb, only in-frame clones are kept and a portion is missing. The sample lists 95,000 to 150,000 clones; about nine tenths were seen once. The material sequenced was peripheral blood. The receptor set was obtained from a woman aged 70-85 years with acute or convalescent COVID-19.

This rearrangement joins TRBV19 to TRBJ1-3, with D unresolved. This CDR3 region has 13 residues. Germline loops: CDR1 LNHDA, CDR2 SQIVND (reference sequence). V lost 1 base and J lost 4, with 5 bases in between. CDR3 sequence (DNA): TGTGCCAGTAGTATAGCTATAGGAAACACCATATATTTT. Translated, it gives CASSIAIGNTIYF.

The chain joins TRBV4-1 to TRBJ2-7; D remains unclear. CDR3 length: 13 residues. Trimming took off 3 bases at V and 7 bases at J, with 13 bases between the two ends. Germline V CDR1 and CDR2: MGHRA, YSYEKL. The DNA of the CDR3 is TGCGCCAGCAGCCAGGGCCCCTACAGAGAGCAGTACTTC. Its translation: CASSQGPYREQYF.

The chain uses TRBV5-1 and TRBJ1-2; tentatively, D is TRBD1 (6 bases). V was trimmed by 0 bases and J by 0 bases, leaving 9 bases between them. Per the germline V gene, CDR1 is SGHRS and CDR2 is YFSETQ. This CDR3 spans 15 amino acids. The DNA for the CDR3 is TGCGCCAGCAGCTTGGAAGGACAGACTAACTATGGCTACACCTTC. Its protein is CASSLEGQTNYGYTF.

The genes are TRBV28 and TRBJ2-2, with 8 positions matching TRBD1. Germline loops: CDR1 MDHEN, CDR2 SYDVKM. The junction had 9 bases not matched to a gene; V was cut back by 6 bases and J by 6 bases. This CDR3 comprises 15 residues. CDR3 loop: CASSRAPDRAGELFF. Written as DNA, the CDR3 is TGTGCCAGCAGCCGAGCCCCGGACAGGGCCGGGGAGCTGTTTTTT.

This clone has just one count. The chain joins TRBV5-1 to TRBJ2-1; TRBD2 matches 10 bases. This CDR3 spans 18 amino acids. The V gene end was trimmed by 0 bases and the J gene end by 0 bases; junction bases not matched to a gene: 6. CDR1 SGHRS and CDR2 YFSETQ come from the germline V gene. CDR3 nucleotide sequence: TGCGCCAGCAGCTTGGGTGGTAGCGGGGGGTTCTCCTACAATGAGCAGTTCTTC. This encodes CASSLGGSGGFSYNEQFF. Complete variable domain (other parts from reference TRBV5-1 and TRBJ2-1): KAGVTQTPRYLIKTRGQQVTLSCSPISGHRSVSWYQQTPGQGLQFLFEYFSETQRNKGNFPGRFSGRQFSNSRSEMNVSTLELGDSALYLCASSLGGSGGFSYNEQFFGPGTRLTVL.

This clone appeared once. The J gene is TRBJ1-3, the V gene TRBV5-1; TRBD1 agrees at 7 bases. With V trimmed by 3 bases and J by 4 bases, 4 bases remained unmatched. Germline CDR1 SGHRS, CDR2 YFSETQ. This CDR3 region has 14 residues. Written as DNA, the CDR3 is TGCGCCAGCAGCTCTAGGGGGCGCGGAAACACCATATATTTT. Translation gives CASSSRGRGNTIYF.

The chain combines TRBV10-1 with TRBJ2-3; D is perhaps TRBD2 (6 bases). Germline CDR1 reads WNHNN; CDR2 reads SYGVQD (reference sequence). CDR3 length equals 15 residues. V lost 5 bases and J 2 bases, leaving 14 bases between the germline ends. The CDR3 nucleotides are TGCGCCAGCAGTCCGGGACTGCTAAACACAGATACGCAGTATTTT. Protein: CASSPGLLNTDTQYF.

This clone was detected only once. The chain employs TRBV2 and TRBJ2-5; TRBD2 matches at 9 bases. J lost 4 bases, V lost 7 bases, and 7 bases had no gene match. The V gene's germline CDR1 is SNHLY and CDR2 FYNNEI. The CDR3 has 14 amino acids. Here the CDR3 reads CASTWAGGSETQYF. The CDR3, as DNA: TGTGCCAGCACATGGGCGGGGGGGTCAGAGACCCAGTACTTC.

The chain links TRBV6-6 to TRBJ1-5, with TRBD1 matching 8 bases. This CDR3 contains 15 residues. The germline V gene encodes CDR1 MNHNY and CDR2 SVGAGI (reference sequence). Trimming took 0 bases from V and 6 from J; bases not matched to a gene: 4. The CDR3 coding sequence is TGTGCCAGCAGTTACTCCCAGGGGGCTGGTCAGCCCCAGCATTTT. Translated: CASSYSQGAGQPQHF.

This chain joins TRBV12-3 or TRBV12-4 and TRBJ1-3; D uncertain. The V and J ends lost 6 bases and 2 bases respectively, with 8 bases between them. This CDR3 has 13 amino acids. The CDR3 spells CASRPSTGNTIYF. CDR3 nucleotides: TGTGCCAGCAGACCGAGCACTGGAAACACCATATATTTT.

CDR3 in amino acids: CASSQERRYEQYF. CDR3 in DNA: TGCGCCAGCAGCCAAGAGAGGCGTTACGAGCAGTACTTC. The rearrangement uses TRBV4-1 and TRBJ2-7; D ambiguous. Trimming removed 0 bases from V and 4 bases from J, with 7 bases in between. The length of the CDR3 is 13 residues. Germline-derived CDR1 and CDR2 are MGHRA and YSYEKL.

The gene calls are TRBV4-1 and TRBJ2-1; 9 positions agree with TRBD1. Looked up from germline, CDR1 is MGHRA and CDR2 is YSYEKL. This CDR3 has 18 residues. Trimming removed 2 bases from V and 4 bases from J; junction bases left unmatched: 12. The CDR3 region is CASSQTHFRDRAYNEQFF. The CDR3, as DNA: TGCGCCAGCAGCCAAACACATTTCCGGGACAGGGCGTACAATGAGCAGTTCTTC.

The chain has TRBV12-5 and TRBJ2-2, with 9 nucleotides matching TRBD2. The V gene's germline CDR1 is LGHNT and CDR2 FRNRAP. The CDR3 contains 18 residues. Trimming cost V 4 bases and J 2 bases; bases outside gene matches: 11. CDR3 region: CASGYQTGTSLNTGELFF. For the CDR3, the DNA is TGTGCTAGTGGTTATCAAACTGGGACTAGCTTAAACACCGGGGAGCTGTTTTTT.

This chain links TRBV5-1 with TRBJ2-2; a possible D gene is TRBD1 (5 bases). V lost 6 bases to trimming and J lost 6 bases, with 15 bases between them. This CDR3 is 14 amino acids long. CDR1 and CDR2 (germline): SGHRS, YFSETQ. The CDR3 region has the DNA TGCGCCAGCACCAGGGAACCGTCGCCCGGGGAGCTGTTTTTT. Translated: CASTREPSPGELFF.

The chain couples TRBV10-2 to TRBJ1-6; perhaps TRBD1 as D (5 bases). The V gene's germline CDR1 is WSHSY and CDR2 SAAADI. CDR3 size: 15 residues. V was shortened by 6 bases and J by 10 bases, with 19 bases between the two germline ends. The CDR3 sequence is CASRPHVGDPSPLHF. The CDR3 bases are TGCGCCAGCAGGCCTCACGTAGGGGATCCCTCACCCCTCCACTTT.

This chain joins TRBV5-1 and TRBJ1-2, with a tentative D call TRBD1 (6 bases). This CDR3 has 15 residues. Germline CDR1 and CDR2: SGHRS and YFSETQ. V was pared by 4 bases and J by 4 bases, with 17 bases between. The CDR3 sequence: CASSPLTGLGYGYTF. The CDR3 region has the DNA TGCGCCAGCAGCCCCCTGACAGGCCTCGGCTATGGCTACACCTTC.

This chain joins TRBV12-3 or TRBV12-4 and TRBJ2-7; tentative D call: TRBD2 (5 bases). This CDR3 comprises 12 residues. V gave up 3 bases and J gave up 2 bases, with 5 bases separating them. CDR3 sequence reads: CASSFGAYEQYF. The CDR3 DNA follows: TGTGCCAGCAGTTTCGGGGCCTACGAGCAGTACTTC.

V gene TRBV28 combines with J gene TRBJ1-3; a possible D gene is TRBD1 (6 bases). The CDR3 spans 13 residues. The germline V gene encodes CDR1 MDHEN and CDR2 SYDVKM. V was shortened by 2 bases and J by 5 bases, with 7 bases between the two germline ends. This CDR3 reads CASSLQGRNTIYF. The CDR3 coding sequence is TGTGCCAGCAGTTTACAGGGGCGAAACACCATATATTTT.

Here the CDR3 DNA reads TGTGCCAGCAGCTTAGCCCAGACAGGGTACGAGCAGTACTTC. Protein: CASSLAQTGYEQYF. V and J are TRBV11-3 and TRBJ2-7; 7 bases are shared with TRBD1. The CDR3 loop spans 14 amino acids. Germline V gene lookup returns CDR1 SGHNT and CDR2 YENEEA. The V segment lost 1 base and the J segment 4 bases; nucleotides outside the gene matches: 4.

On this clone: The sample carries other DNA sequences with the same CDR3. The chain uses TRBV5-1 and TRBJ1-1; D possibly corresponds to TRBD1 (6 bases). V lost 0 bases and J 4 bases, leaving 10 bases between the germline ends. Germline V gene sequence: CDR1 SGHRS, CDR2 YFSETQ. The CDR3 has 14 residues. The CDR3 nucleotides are TGCGCCAGCAGCTTGGCAGGGGTCGGCACTGAAGCTTTCTTT. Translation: CASSLAGVGTEAFF.